A single sample is the source of the 19 T cell receptor beta chains below, sequenced in a study of CD8+ T cells in alopecia areata. The treatment: oral pan-JAK inhibitor, 5-10 mg twice daily. cDNA serving as the sequencing template came from extracted, reverse transcribed RNA. The assay was immunoSEQ multiplex PCR, and TCRdb's table has in-frame clones only and misses some. The data contain fewer than 250,000 clones, 50% to 75% of them singletons. The sequenced sample was CD4+ T cells sorted from blood, obtained at week 4, from a patient treated with tofacitinib. The source of these receptors is a human donor with alopecia areata.

The chain employs TRBV9 and TRBJ2-1; 8 bases map to TRBD2. CDR1 is SGDLS and CDR2 is YYNGEE in the germline V gene. CDR3 size: 15 residues. The J segment lost 4 bases and the V segment lost 0 bases, leaving 3 bases of the junction unmatched. This CDR3 reads CASSVEAGDYNEQFF. CDR3 nucleotide sequence: TGTGCCAGCAGCGTAGAAGCGGGGGATTACAATGAGCAGTTCTTC.

This chain joins TRBV7-9 and TRBJ1-2; D perhaps matches TRBD1 (6 bases). The CDR3 sequence is 14 residues long. V was shortened by 5 bases and J by 3 bases, with 13 bases between the two germline ends. Germline CDR1 SEHNR, CDR2 FQNEAQ (reference sequence). DNA for the CDR3: TGTGCCAGCAGCGCCGTTTCAGGGGACTATGGCTACACCTTC. Protein sequence: CASSAVSGDYGYTF.

The rearrangement uses TRBV6-5 and TRBJ2-1; D call uncertain. From germline, CDR1 is MNHEY and CDR2 SVGAGI. V lost 2 bases, J lost 5 bases, and 16 bases lay in between. The CDR3 sequence is 16 residues long. In DNA form, the CDR3 reads TGTGCCAGCAGTTACAAAGGCAGGATGGTCGACAATGAGCAGTTCTTC. Protein: CASSYKGRMVDNEQFF.

The chain recombines TRBV6-5 with TRBJ2-3; a weak D match, TRBD1 (6 bases). Trimming pared 1 base from V and 2 bases from J, leaving 13 bases between. This CDR3 contains 16 residues. Germline CDR1 reads MNHEY; CDR2 reads SVGAGI. The CDR3: CASSYFGGATTDTQYF. CDR3 DNA: TGTGCCAGCAGTTACTTTGGGGGCGCGACCACAGATACGCAGTATTTT.

The chain uses TRBV30 and TRBJ1-5; D ambiguous. The CDR3 consists of 14 residues. Between the trimmed V and J ends, which lost 2 bases and 6 bases, there was a span of 14 bases. Germline lookup yields CDR1 GTSNPN and CDR2 SVGIG (reference sequence). The CDR3 loop is CAWSIPGEGQPQHF. The CDR3 coding sequence is TGTGCCTGGAGTATACCTGGGGAGGGTCAGCCCCAGCATTTT.

The sample holds a few counts of this clone. This chain links TRBV29-1 with TRBJ2-2; the D gene is possibly TRBD2 (6 bases). The V gene lost 0 bases and the J gene lost 7 bases, with 12 bases spanning the gap. Germline-derived CDR1 and CDR2 are SQVTM and ANQGSEA. There are 14 residues in the CDR3. The CDR3 DNA reads TGCAGCGTTGAAGATCCTTGGGGAGGCGGGGAGCTGTTTTTT. Translation gives CSVEDPWGGGELFF.

This chain links TRBV5-8 with TRBJ2-7, with D perhaps TRBD1 or TRBD2 (6 bases each). Per the germline V gene, CDR1 is SGHTS and CDR2 is YDEGEE. The CDR3 totals 14 residues. Trimming shortened V by 7 bases and J by 0 bases, and 14 bases separated the two germline ends. CDR3 sequence reads: CASPPWGASYEQYF. The CDR3 coding sequence is TGTGCCAGCCCGCCCTGGGGGGCCTCCTACGAGCAGTACTTC.

The chain couples TRBV7-2 to TRBJ2-7; D unresolved. From germline, CDR1 is SGHTA and CDR2 FQGNSA. V lost 0 bases and J lost 1, with 13 bases in between. The CDR3 spans 16 residues. The CDR3 region is CASSLASTVPSYEQYF. CDR3 DNA sequence: TGTGCCAGCAGCTTAGCGTCAACCGTACCGTCCTACGAGCAGTACTTC.

V is TRBV11-2 and J is TRBJ2-7; 8 bases fit TRBD1. The germline CDR1 and CDR2 sequences are SGHAT and FQNNGV. V lost 4 bases, J lost 6 bases, and 8 bases stayed unmatched. The CDR3 loop spans 14 amino acids. The CDR3 DNA reads TGTGCCAGCAGCTCCCTGGACAGGGAAGGCGAGCAGTACTTC. Amino acid sequence: CASSSLDREGEQYF.

The V gene is TRBV5-1, the J gene TRBJ2-3, with 9 bases identical to TRBD2. Germline V gene lookup returns CDR1 SGHRS and CDR2 YFSETQ. V gave up 7 bases and J gave up 1 base; unmatched junction bases: 13. This CDR3 contains 17 residues. Written as DNA, the CDR3 is TGCGCCAGCTCCAAGGCGGGGGGGCCTTCGGGCACAGATACGCAGTATTTT. Translating gives CASSKAGGPSGTDTQYF. Variable domain in full (rest from reference TRBV5-1 and TRBJ2-3): KAGVTQTPRYLIKTRGQQVTLSCSPISGHRSVSWYQQTPGQGLQFLFEYFSETQRNKGNFPGRFSGRQFSNSRSEMNVSTLELGDSALYLCASSKAGGPSGTDTQYFGPGTRLTVL.

The chain joins TRBV7-3 to TRBJ2-3; tentative D call: TRBD1 (6 bases). This CDR3 has 14 residues. Trimming cost V 4 bases and J 4 bases, with 12 bases left between them. Per germline, CDR1 SGHTA and CDR2 FQGTGA. In DNA form, the CDR3 reads TGTGCCAGCAGCTCCTTCTCAGGGGCAGATACGCAGTATTTT. Protein: CASSSFSGADTQYF. Supplemented by reference TRBV7-3 and TRBJ2-3, the full variable domain reads GAGVSQTPSNKVTEKGKYVELRCDPISGHTALYWYRQSLGQGPEFLIYFQGTGAADDSGLPNDRFFAVRPEGSVSTLKIQRTERGDSAVYLCASSSFSGADTQYFGPGTRLTVL.

This clone appeared once. The chain links TRBV30 to TRBJ2-1; perhaps D is TRBD1 or TRBD2 (5 bases each). Trimming pared 0 bases from V and 5 bases from J, leaving 14 bases between. This CDR3 is 15 amino acids long. Germline-derived CDR1 and CDR2 are GTSNPN and SVGIG (reference sequence). For the CDR3, the DNA is TGTGCCTGGAGTGTACTTGGGGGAGTTGACAATGAGCAGTTCTTC. Its translation is CAWSVLGGVDNEQFF.

The J gene is TRBJ1-4, the V gene TRBV30; no definite D call. V lost 0 bases to trimming and J lost 7 bases, with 12 bases between them. Germline V gene data show CDR1 as GTSNPN and CDR2 as SVGIG (reference sequence). CDR3 length: 14 amino acids. CDR3 protein: CAWSVRVFSEKLFF. The CDR3 coding sequence is TGTGCCTGGAGTGTAAGGGTATTCAGTGAAAAACTGTTTTTT.

The chain joins TRBV30 to TRBJ1-2; no clear D gene. Germline values: CDR1 GTSNPN, CDR2 SVGIG (reference sequence). The CDR3 is 11 residues long. Between the trimmed V and J ends, which lost 4 bases and 8 bases, there was a span of 11 bases. The CDR3 region has the DNA TGTGCCTGGACAAGGGCTTGGGGCTACACCTTC. It yields the protein CAWTRAWGYTF.

This clone was seen only once. This sequence joins TRBV9 and TRBJ2-2, with 8 bases lining up with TRBD1. Germline V gene sequence: CDR1 SGDLS, CDR2 YYNGEE. V dropped 0 bases and J dropped 1; count of bases not matched to a gene: 5. CDR3 length: 17 residues. The CDR3 region has the DNA TGTGCCAGCAGCGTAGCTACCGGACAGGGGAACACCGGGGAGCTGTTTTTT. Translation gives CASSVATGQGNTGELFF.

This clone has a handful of counts. CDR3 sequence reads: CAWSELGETQYF. CDR3 nucleotide sequence: TGTGCCTGGAGTGAACTAGGGGAGACCCAGTACTTC. V usage is TRBV30 and J usage is TRBJ2-5; tentative D call: TRBD2 (5 bases). The CDR3 length is 12 residues. Germline V lookup: CDR1 GTSNPN, CDR2 SVGIG (reference sequence). V gave up 1 base and J gave up 5 bases, with 8 bases separating them.

This clone was seen once. The chain carries TRBV9 and TRBJ1-1; TRBD1 agrees at 11 bases. Germline V lookup: CDR1 SGDLS, CDR2 YYNGEE. This CDR3 contains 13 residues. With V trimmed by 7 bases and J by 6 bases, 5 bases remained unmatched. CDR3 in amino acids: CASDRGQGAEAFF. DNA of the CDR3: TGTGCCAGCGACCGGGGACAGGGGGCTGAAGCTTTCTTT.

This clone was counted only a few times. The V call is TRBV6-6, the J call TRBJ2-6; no reliable D call. V lost 11 bases, J lost 0 bases, and 14 bases lay in between. The length of the CDR3 is 15 residues. The germline V gene encodes CDR1 MNHNY and CDR2 SVGAGI (reference sequence). The CDR3 loop reads CAAGPSYSGANVLTF. In DNA, the CDR3 is TGTGCCGCCGGGCCCTCCTACTCTGGGGCCAACGTCCTGACTTTC.

This clone was seen a handful of times. The chain has TRBV4-3 and TRBJ2-1; a possible D gene is TRBD2 (6 bases). V lost 0 bases, J lost 3 bases, and 15 bases lay in between. Germline-derived CDR1 and CDR2 are LGHNA and YSLEER. The CDR3 runs to 17 residues. CDR3 amino acids: CASSQERRGGVYNEQFF. The DNA for the CDR3 is TGCGCCAGCAGCCAAGAACGACGGGGAGGAGTCTACAATGAGCAGTTCTTC.